The entry that follows covers one TCR beta chain sequence. The antigen is unknown. This table comes from immunoSEQ multiplex PCR, and its TCRdb copy is limited to in-frame clones, with some not included. The table has tens of thousands of clones, 85% to 90% seen once; the top ten hold 5.5% to 7%. These data originate in a study of OX40 agonist ivuxolimab in advanced cancers. Broader study findings: More expanded clones were seen, on average, in CD8+ T cells than in CD4+. Also present in some nonresponders was a low level of normalized T-cell clonal expansion.

The TCR sequence derives from an adult with an advanced solid tumor such as melanoma, head and neck, liver or kidney cancer. The sample was CD4+ or CD8+ T cells sorted from blood, taken in a trial of the OX40 agonist ivuxolimab.

The CDR3 is CASSKEAYSNQPQHF. Written as DNA, the CDR3 is TGTGCCAGTAGTAAGGAGGCATATAGCAATCAGCCCCAGCATTTT. The rearrangement uses TRBV19 and TRBJ1-5; D remains ambiguous. Trimming left V 4 bases short and J 0 bases short, with 10 bases between. From germline, CDR1 is LNHDA and CDR2 SQIVND (reference sequence). The CDR3 is made up of 15 amino acids.